The 6 T cell receptor beta chains below all came from one sample that was sequenced in a study of T cells in narcolepsy. Here immunoSEQ multiplex PCR was the method, and the copy in TCRdb shows in-frame clones only, minus some. Of about 30,000 clones listed, 80% to 90% are singletons. Sequenced sample: CD45RA- memory CD4+ T cells from PBMCs. All receptors come from a human donor with narcolepsy.

The CDR3 DNA reads as TGTGCCAGCGGTATTAGGGAGACTGAAGCTTTCTTT. Residues: CASGIRETEAFF. This chain uses TRBV2 with TRBJ1-1; no reliable D call. Germline loops: CDR1 SNHLY, CDR2 FYNNEI. The CDR3 totals 12 residues. V lost 8 bases to trimming and J lost 5 bases, with 12 bases between them.

This clone was observed a handful of times. The rearrangement links TRBV6-1 to TRBJ2-5, with TRBD1 matching over 8 bases. The CDR3 loop spans 14 amino acids. CDR1 MNHNS and CDR2 SASEGT come from the germline V gene. Trimming at V came to 5 bases and at J to 2 bases, leaving 4 bases not matched to a gene. The DNA of the CDR3 is TGTGCCAGCAGTCGACGACAGGGGCAAGAGACCCAGTACTTC. Translating gives CASSRRQGQETQYF.

This sequence joins TRBV7-2 and TRBJ1-6; the D is unclear. The CDR3 sequence is 12 residues long. In germline, CDR1 is SGHTA, CDR2 FQGNSA. V was trimmed by 1 base and J by 13 bases, leaving 8 bases between them. The CDR3 bases are TGTGCCAGCAGCTTAGTTAAGGGTCCCCTCCACTTT. Translated: CASSLVKGPLHF.

The chain uses TRBV6-1 and TRBJ2-1; D is possibly TRBD2 (6 bases). Trimming stripped 6 bases from V and 1 base from J, with 13 bases between. Germline V gene data show CDR1 as MNHNS and CDR2 as SASEGT. This CDR3 comprises 15 residues. CDR3 in amino acids: CASRAPGRSYNEQFF. CDR3 bases: TGTGCCAGCAGAGCCCCAGGGAGGTCCTACAATGAGCAGTTCTTC.

V is TRBV14 and J is TRBJ2-2; 7 bases are a match to TRBD2. The V segment lost 5 bases and the J segment 6 bases; nucleotides outside the gene matches: 12. The germline gives CDR1 SGHDN, CDR2 FVKESK. The CDR3 is 16 amino acids. In DNA form, the CDR3 reads TGTGCCAGCAGCAAGAGTCCTAGGGGAGGGGCCGGGGAGCTGTTTTTT. Its translation is CASSKSPRGGAGELFF.

The chain couples TRBV6-1 to TRBJ2-1; possible D gene TRBD2, 6 bases. V was pared by 10 bases and J by 4 bases, with 20 bases between. CDR1 is MNHNS, CDR2 SASEGT, per germline. The CDR3 runs 15 residues. The CDR3 here is CATLKGGARYNEQFF. DNA for the CDR3: TGTGCCACCTTGAAAGGCGGGGCTAGATACAATGAGCAGTTCTTC.